A single sample gave rise to the 31 T cell receptor beta chains below, sequenced in a study of shared clonotypes between healthy human individuals. Profiling relied on immunoSEQ multiplex PCR, and the TCRdb table lists in-frame clones only, not all of them. This sample yields roughly 1.4 million clones, of which approximately 98.5% are seen a single time; approximately 0.4% belongs to the top ten. The sequencing input was naive CD4+ T cells sorted from blood. Regarding subset: CD45RA+ positively selected. The receptors originated from a man aged 25 to 40 in good health.

The genes are TRBV2 and TRBJ2-6; 8 bases are a match to TRBD1. The CDR3 covers 18 residues. The V and J ends lost 7 bases and 0 bases, in that order; junction bases with no gene match: 11. Germline V CDR1 and CDR2: SNHLY, FYNNEI. CDR3 nucleotide sequence: TGTGCCAGCAACCTTAGAGGACAGGGAGCCTCTGGGGCCAACGTCCTGACTTTC. Translated: CASNLRGQGASGANVLTF.

V and J are TRBV9 and TRBJ2-6, with no clear D. V lost 0 bases and J lost 0, with 4 bases in between. This CDR3 contains 15 residues. Germline V gene lookup returns CDR1 SGDLS and CDR2 YYNGEE. The CDR3 sequence is CASSVDFSGANVLTF. Here the CDR3 DNA reads TGTGCCAGCAGCGTAGATTTCTCTGGGGCCAACGTCCTGACTTTC.

This clone has just one count. The chain employs TRBV9 and TRBJ2-6, with D perhaps TRBD1 (6 bases). The germline V gene encodes CDR1 SGDLS and CDR2 YYNGEE. The length of the CDR3 is 15 residues. The V end was cut by 5 bases, the J end by 1 base, with 10 bases between. The CDR3 nucleotides read TGTGCCAGCAGGAGGGGGATGTCTGGGGCCAACGTCCTGACTTTC. It encodes CASRRGMSGANVLTF. The whole variable domain, remainder taken from reference TRBV9 and TRBJ2-6, is DSGVTQTPKHLITATGQRVTLRCSPRSGDLSVYWYQQSLDQGLQFLIQYYNGEERAKGNILERFSAQQFPDLHSELNLSSLELGDSALYFCASRRGMSGANVLTFGAGSRLTVL.

This chain uses TRBV28 with TRBJ1-2; D may be TRBD1 (5 bases). Trimming pared 10 bases from V and 8 bases from J, leaving 17 bases between. The germline gives CDR1 MDHEN, CDR2 SYDVKM. The CDR3 has 12 amino acids. The CDR3 nucleotides are TGTGCCATCACGGAAGGGGCCGGAGGCTACACCTTC. It yields the protein CAITEGAGGYTF.

This clone has only one observation. The chain recombines TRBV7-2 with TRBJ2-3; 7 bases align to TRBD2. This CDR3 comprises 16 residues. Germline values: CDR1 SGHTA, CDR2 FQGNSA. V lost 4 bases to trimming and J lost 3 bases; unmatched junction nucleotides: 10. CDR3 bases: TGTGCCAGCAGCTCCGATAGCGGGTTTAGGACAGATACGCAGTATTTT. It codes for CASSSDSGFRTDTQYF.

This clone occurred a few times. The chain combines TRBV19 with TRBJ1-3; D not certain. V was cut by 6 bases and J by 0 bases, with 0 bases left in between. The germline V gene encodes CDR1 LNHDA and CDR2 SQIVND (reference sequence). This CDR3 is built from 11 residues. The CDR3 region has the DNA TGTGCCAGTAGCTCTGGAAACACCATATATTTT. This gives the protein CASSSGNTIYF. The entire variable domain, with the rest obtained from reference TRBV19 and TRBJ1-3, is as follows: DGGITQSPKYLFRKEGQNVTLSCEQNLNHDAMYWYRQDPGQGLRLIYYSQIVNDFQKGDIAEGYSVSREKKESFPLTVTSAQKNPTAFYLCASSSGNTIYFGEGSWLTVV.

The gene calls are TRBV28 and TRBJ1-2; possibly TRBD1 for D (5 bases). Trimming took off 8 bases at V and 7 bases at J, with 17 bases between the two ends. The CDR3 is made up of 13 amino acids. CDR1 is MDHEN, CDR2 SYDVKM, per germline. The CDR3 here is CASLDTGFSGYTF. CDR3 coding DNA: TGTGCCAGCCTCGATACAGGTTTTAGTGGCTACACCTTC.

The V gene is TRBV5-1, the J gene TRBJ2-1; a weak D match, TRBD2 (6 bases). The CDR3 is made up of 17 amino acids. The V gene's germline CDR1 is SGHRS and CDR2 YFSETQ. The V and J ends lost 4 bases and 1 base respectively, with 18 bases between them. CDR3 sequence (DNA): TGCGCCAGCAGCAGGGGCGGAGGGCCGACGTCCTACAATGAGCAGTTCTTC. It is translated as CASSRGGGPTSYNEQFF.

This chain joins TRBV6-5 and TRBJ2-4; D uncertain. The CDR3 is made up of 13 amino acids. Germline lookup yields CDR1 MNHEY and CDR2 SVGAGI. With 6 bases removed from V and 5 bases from J, the gap between germline ends came to 11 bases. Written as DNA, the CDR3 is TGTGCCAGCAGACCTGGACCTCAAAACATTCAGTACTTC. Translation gives CASRPGPQNIQYF.

The sample holds one count of this clone. The CDR3 coding sequence is TGTGCCAGTCTTGCAACTAATGAAAAACTGTTTTTT. The encoded protein is CASLATNEKLFF. The chain carries TRBV28 and TRBJ1-4; D remains ambiguous. V was clipped by 9 bases and J by 0 bases, with 5 bases between them. CDR3 length: 12 residues. Germline loops: CDR1 MDHEN, CDR2 SYDVKM.

In the case of this clone: Distinct nucleotide sequences in the sample also encode this CDR3. This rearrangement joins TRBV18 to TRBJ2-2; D unresolved. This CDR3 is 14 amino acids long. Trimming shortened V by 1 base and J by 1 base, and 4 bases separated the two germline ends. Germline loops: CDR1 KGHSH, CDR2 LQKENI. The CDR3 region has the DNA TGTGCCAGCTCACCACTCGGGAACACCGGGGAGCTGTTTTTT. Its translation: CASSPLGNTGELFF.

The rearrangement links TRBV6-1 to TRBJ2-3; no clear D gene. Deletions cut 4 bases from V and 2 bases from J, with 10 bases between. CDR3 length: 14 residues. The germline V gene has CDR1 MNHNS and CDR2 SASEGT. The CDR3 nucleotides are TGTGCCAGCAGTGTCCCGACTCCCACAGATACGCAGTATTTT. Protein: CASSVPTPTDTQYF.

The V gene is TRBV5-1, the J gene TRBJ2-5, with D possibly matching TRBD2 (6 bases). Trimming took off 4 bases at V and 5 bases at J, with 18 bases between the two ends. The CDR3 contains 15 residues. Germline values: CDR1 SGHRS, CDR2 YFSETQ. The CDR3 nucleotides are TGCGCCAGCAGCCGAGAATGGGGCGGAGGGGAGACCCAGTACTTC. Translation gives CASSREWGGGETQYF.

CDR3 nucleotide sequence: TGTGCCAGCAGCCTTGGATTATTGGTTCCCACCGGGGAGCTGTTTTTT. As protein: CASSLGLLVPTGELFF. This chain links TRBV7-2 with TRBJ2-2; D unresolved. CDR1 SGHTA and CDR2 FQGNSA come from the germline V gene. V lost 5 bases, J lost 4 bases, and 17 bases lay in between. This CDR3 is 16 amino acids long.

As for this clone: Other DNA sequences in this specimen translate into the identical CDR3. The CDR3 DNA sequence: TGTGCCAGCTCACCGGGACGAACCTACGAGCAGTACTTC. This sequence encodes CASSPGRTYEQYF. The J gene is TRBJ2-7, the V gene TRBV18; either TRBD1 or TRBD2 may supply D (5 bases each). The CDR3 sequence is 13 residues long. Germline loops: CDR1 KGHSH, CDR2 LQKENI. V lost 3 bases and J lost 2, with 8 bases in between.

The chain uses TRBV25-1 and TRBJ2-5, with TRBD1 identical over 8 bases. J was trimmed by 13 bases and V by 1 base; bases with no gene match: 8. The length of the CDR3 is 13 residues. The germline V gene encodes CDR1 MGHDK and CDR2 SYGVNS. The CDR3 loop reads CASSESGQVPTYF. The CDR3 DNA is TGTGCCAGCAGTGAATCGGGACAGGTACCAACGTACTTC.

This sequence joins TRBV28 and TRBJ2-7, with D perhaps TRBD1 or TRBD2 (5 bases each). Germline assignment: CDR1 MDHEN and CDR2 SYDVKM. The CDR3 extends over 15 amino acids. V was shortened by 6 bases and J by 0 bases, with 15 bases between the two germline ends. Written as DNA, the CDR3 is TGTGCCAGCAGAGGGACCGGGACGGGCTCCTACGAGCAGTACTTC. Amino acid sequence: CASRGTGTGSYEQYF.

The V gene is TRBV5-1, the J gene TRBJ2-1; 8 bases line up with TRBD2. The length of the CDR3 is 15 residues. Germline lookup yields CDR1 SGHRS and CDR2 YFSETQ. With 4 bases clipped from V and 0 bases from J, the junction kept 3 bases outside the gene matches. CDR3 sequence (DNA): TGCGCCAGCAGCCTAGCGGGTACCTCCTACAATGAGCAGTTCTTC. Translated, it gives CASSLAGTSYNEQFF.

The chain couples TRBV27 to TRBJ2-1; no reliable D call. Trimming left V 3 bases short and J 10 bases short, with 13 bases between. Per the germline V gene, CDR1 is MNHEY and CDR2 is SMNVEV (reference sequence). CDR3 length equals 13 residues. DNA of the CDR3: TGTGCCAGCAGTTTCATATGGCGAAGGGAGCAGTTCTTC. Amino acid sequence: CASSFIWRREQFF.

The rearrangement uses TRBV27 and TRBJ2-4, with 7 bases fitting TRBD1. Germline values: CDR1 MNHEY, CDR2 SMNVEV (reference sequence). This CDR3 comprises 13 residues. The V segment lost 4 bases and the J segment 5 bases; nucleotides outside the gene matches: 2. CDR3 bases: TGTGCCAGCAGTTCAGACAGGGAAAACATTCAGTACTTC. Translation gives CASSSDRENIQYF.

J is TRBJ1-2 and V is TRBV6-6, with unresolved D. Deletions cut 2 bases from V and 1 base from J, with 5 bases between. Germline V gene lookup returns CDR1 MNHNY and CDR2 SVGAGI (reference sequence). The CDR3 is 13 residues long. CDR3 nucleotides: TGTGCCAGCAGTTACCAGGTTAACTATGGCTACACCTTC. This sequence encodes CASSYQVNYGYTF.

The gene calls are TRBV6-6 and TRBJ2-7; 9 bases map to TRBD1. Germline CDR1 is MNHNY and CDR2 is SVGAGI (reference sequence). The length of the CDR3 is 16 residues. With 6 bases clipped from V and 5 bases from J, the junction kept 14 bases outside the gene matches. The CDR3 spells CASSRPTSGTGNEQYF. CDR3 DNA: TGTGCCAGCAGCCGACCTACCTCCGGGACAGGGAACGAGCAGTACTTC.

In this sample, this clone turned up once. The gene calls are TRBV2 and TRBJ2-7; D is possibly TRBD1 (7 bases). This CDR3 is built from 14 residues. V was pared by 7 bases and J by 6 bases, with 19 bases between. CDR1 SNHLY and CDR2 FYNNEI come from the germline V gene. DNA of the CDR3: TGTGCCAGCACCCGGGAGTCAGGGGGTCTCGAGCAGTACTTC. Its protein is CASTRESGGLEQYF.

The V and J genes are TRBV19 and TRBJ2-2; D is ambiguous. Germline V gene lookup returns CDR1 LNHDA and CDR2 SQIVND (reference sequence). The CDR3 is made up of 16 amino acids. V lost 6 bases to trimming and J lost 0 bases, with 14 bases between them. The CDR3 region is CASSGVRRSNTGELFF. The CDR3, as DNA: TGTGCCAGTAGCGGCGTCCGGCGTTCGAACACCGGGGAGCTGTTTTTT.

The J gene is TRBJ2-1, the V gene TRBV29-1; 9 nucleotides match TRBD1. The trim removed 7 bases at V and 0 bases at J, leaving 7 bases unmatched. The length of the CDR3 is 15 residues. CDR1 and CDR2 (germline): SQVTM, ANQGSEA. CDR3 DNA sequence: TGCAGCGGGGCGACAGGGGGAGGCTCCTACAATGAGCAGTTCTTC. As protein: CSGATGGGSYNEQFF.

The rearrangement links TRBV11-2 to TRBJ2-2; D is uncertain. Per the germline V gene, CDR1 is SGHAT and CDR2 is FQNNGV. CDR3 size: 13 residues. Trimming removed 4 bases at V and 2 bases at J, with 5 bases between. CDR3 loop: CASSSRNTGELFF. Written as DNA, the CDR3 is TGTGCCAGCAGCTCCCGTAACACCGGGGAGCTGTTTTTT. The full variable domain, rest sourced from reference TRBV11-2 and TRBJ2-2, is EAGVAQSPRYKIIEKRQSVAFWCNPISGHATLYWYQQILGQGPKLLIQFQNNGVVDDSQLPKDRFSAERLKGVDSTLKIQPAKLEDSAVYLCASSSRNTGELFFGEGSRLTVL.

The chain links TRBV28 to TRBJ2-7; the D gene is possibly TRBD2 (6 bases). The germline V and J ends were trimmed by 4 bases and 3 bases, with 16 bases remaining between them. The CDR3 runs to 15 residues. Germline V gives CDR1 MDHEN, CDR2 SYDVKM. Here the CDR3 DNA reads TGTGCCAGCAGTTCTAAGCATGGGGACTTCTACGAGCAGTACTTC. It codes for CASSSKHGDFYEQYF.

This chain links TRBV7-6 with TRBJ2-7; 8 bases match TRBD2. This CDR3 spans 15 amino acids. CDR1 is SGHVS, CDR2 FNYEAQ, per germline. J was trimmed by 0 bases and V by 5 bases; bases with no gene match: 6. The CDR3 protein is CASSQLAASSYEQYF. CDR3 in DNA: TGTGCCAGCAGCCAACTAGCGGCTAGCTCCTACGAGCAGTACTTC.

The chain has TRBV5-1 and TRBJ2-7; 9 nucleotides match TRBD1. This CDR3 region has 16 residues. The V gene end was trimmed by 3 bases and the J gene end by 7 bases; junction bases not matched to a gene: 14. The V gene's germline CDR1 is SGHRS and CDR2 YFSETQ. The CDR3 is CASSSHSQGAAGEQYF. CDR3 in DNA: TGCGCCAGCAGCTCCCACTCACAGGGGGCCGCCGGGGAGCAGTACTTC. Based on the CDR3 plus reference TRBV5-1 and TRBJ2-7, the full variable domain is KAGVTQTPRYLIKTRGQQVTLSCSPISGHRSVSWYQQTPGQGLQFLFEYFSETQRNKGNFPGRFSGRQFSNSRSEMNVSTLELGDSALYLCASSSHSQGAAGEQYFGPGTRLTVT.

The chain joins TRBV30 to TRBJ1-5; D gene uncertain. Germline assignment: CDR1 GTSNPN and CDR2 SVGIG (reference sequence). The CDR3 spans 13 residues. The V end lost 1 base, the J end lost 11 bases, and 15 bases lay between the germline ends. The CDR3 bases are TGTGCCTGGAGTGGTGGAACCGGGCAGGCCCAGCATTTT. It codes for CAWSGGTGQAQHF.

The chain recombines TRBV18 with TRBJ1-5; the D gene is possibly TRBD1 (6 bases). V was clipped by 4 bases and J by 1 base, with 8 bases between them. Germline V gene lookup returns CDR1 KGHSH and CDR2 LQKENI. The CDR3 consists of 14 residues. The CDR3 nucleotides read TGTGCCAGCTCACAGGACAGAAGCAATCAGCCCCAGCATTTT. Its protein product is CASSQDRSNQPQHF.